This T cell receptor (beta chain) was recorded in a study of T-cell reconstitution after alpha-beta-depleted transplantation in children. This clonotype was detected ten times or more. Unique molecular identifiers were incorporated into the prepared TCRbeta library. TCRdb re-analysed the PCR reads in MiXCR, keeping a single row per CDR3 protein. Counted here are hundreds of thousands of distinct CDR3 sequences, approximately 12% occurring once; the ten biggest clones make up around 2.8%. The specimen was PBMCs from the stem cell graft donor, collected from the stem cell graft. The clonotype was recovered from a human donor who donated a stem cell graft to a child with acute lymphoblastic leukemia.

This chain's CDR3 is CASSPGTATNTGELFF. The CDR3 bases are TGTGCCAGCTCACCGGGGACGGCCACGAACACCGGGGAGCTGTTTTTT. The chain recombines TRBV18 with TRBJ2-2; the D gene could be TRBD1 or TRBD2 (5 bases each). There are 16 residues in the CDR3. Germline loops: CDR1 KGHSH, CDR2 LQKENI. Trimming removed 3 bases at V and 0 bases at J, with 11 bases between.